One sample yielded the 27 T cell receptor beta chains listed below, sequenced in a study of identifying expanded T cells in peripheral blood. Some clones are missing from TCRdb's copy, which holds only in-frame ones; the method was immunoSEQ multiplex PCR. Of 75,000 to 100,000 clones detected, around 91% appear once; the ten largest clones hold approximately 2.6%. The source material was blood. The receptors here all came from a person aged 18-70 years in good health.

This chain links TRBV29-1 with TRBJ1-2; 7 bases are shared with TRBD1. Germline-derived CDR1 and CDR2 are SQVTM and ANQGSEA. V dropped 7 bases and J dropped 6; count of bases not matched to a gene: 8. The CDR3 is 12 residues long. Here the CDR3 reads CSGQGSDHGYTF. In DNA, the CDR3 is TGCAGCGGACAGGGATCCGATCATGGCTACACCTTC.

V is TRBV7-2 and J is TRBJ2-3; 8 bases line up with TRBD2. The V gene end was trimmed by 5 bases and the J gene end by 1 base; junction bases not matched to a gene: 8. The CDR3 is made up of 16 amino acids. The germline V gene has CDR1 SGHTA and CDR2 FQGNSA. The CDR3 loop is CASSRSGGRRTDTQYF. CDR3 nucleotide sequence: TGTGCCAGCAGCCGAAGCGGGGGCCGTCGCACAGATACGCAGTATTTT.

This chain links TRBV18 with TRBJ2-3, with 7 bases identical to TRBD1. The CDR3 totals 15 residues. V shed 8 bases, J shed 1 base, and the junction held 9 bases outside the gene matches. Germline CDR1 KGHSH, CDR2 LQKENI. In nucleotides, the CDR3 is TGTGCCAGCCAAACTACAGGGGTTGGCACAGATACGCAGTATTTT. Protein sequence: CASQTTGVGTDTQYF. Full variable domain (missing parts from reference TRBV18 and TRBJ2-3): NAGVMQNPRHLVRRRGQEARLRCSPMKGHSHVYWYRQLPEEGLKFMVYLQKENIIDESGMPKERFSAEFPKEGPSILRIQQVVRGDSAAYFCASQTTGVGTDTQYFGPGTRLTVL.

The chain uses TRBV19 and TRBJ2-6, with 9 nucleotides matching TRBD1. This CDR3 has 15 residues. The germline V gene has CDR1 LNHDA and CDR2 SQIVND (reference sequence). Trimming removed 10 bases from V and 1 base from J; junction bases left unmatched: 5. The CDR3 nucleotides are TGTGCCACAACAGGGGGCTGGTCTGGGGCCAACGTCCTGACTTTC. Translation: CATTGGWSGANVLTF.

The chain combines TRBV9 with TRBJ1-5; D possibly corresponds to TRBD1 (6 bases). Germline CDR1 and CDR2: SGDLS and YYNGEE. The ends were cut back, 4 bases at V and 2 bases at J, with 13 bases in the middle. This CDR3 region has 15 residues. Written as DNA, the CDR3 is TGTGCCAGCAGCCCTCATGCAGGGGGCAATCAGCCCCAGCATTTT. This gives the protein CASSPHAGGNQPQHF.

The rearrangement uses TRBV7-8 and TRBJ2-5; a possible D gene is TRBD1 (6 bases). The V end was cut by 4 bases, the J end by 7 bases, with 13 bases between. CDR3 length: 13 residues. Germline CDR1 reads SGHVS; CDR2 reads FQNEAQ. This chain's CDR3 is CASSSDSLGTQYF. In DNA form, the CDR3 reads TGTGCCAGCAGCTCGGACAGTTTAGGGACCCAGTACTTC.

CDR3: CASSLNPDRFNEQFF. The CDR3 DNA reads as TGTGCCAGCAGTTTAAATCCCGACAGGTTCAATGAGCAGTTCTTC. The V gene is TRBV27, the J gene TRBJ2-1, with TRBD1 as a possible D gene (6 bases). CDR1 and CDR2 (germline): MNHEY, SMNVEV (reference sequence). The CDR3 has 15 amino acids. Trimming stripped 2 bases from V and 6 bases from J, with 14 bases between.

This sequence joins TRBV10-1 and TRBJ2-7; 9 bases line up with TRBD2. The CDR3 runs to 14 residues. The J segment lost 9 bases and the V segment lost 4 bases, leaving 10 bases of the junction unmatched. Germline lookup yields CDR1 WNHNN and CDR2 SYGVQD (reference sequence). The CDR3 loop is CASSAGGGALRQYF. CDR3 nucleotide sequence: TGCGCCAGCAGTGCGGGCGGGGGGGCCCTCCGGCAGTACTTC.

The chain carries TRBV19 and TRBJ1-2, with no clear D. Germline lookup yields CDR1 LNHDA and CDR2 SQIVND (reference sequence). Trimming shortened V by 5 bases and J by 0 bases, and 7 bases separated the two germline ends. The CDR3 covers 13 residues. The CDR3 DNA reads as TGTGCCAGTAGTTCTCATACTAACTATGGCTACACCTTC. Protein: CASSSHTNYGYTF.

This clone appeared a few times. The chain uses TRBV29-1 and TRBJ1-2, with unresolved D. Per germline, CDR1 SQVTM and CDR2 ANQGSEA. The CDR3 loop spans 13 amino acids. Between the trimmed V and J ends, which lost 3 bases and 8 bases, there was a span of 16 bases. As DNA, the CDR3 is TGCAGCGTTGAGAAGGCAGCAGTGACGGGCTACACCTTC. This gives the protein CSVEKAAVTGYTF.

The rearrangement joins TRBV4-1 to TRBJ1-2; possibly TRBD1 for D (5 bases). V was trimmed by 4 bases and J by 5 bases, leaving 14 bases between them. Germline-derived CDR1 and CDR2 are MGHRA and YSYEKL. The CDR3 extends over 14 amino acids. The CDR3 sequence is CASSRAGQGYGYTF. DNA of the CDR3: TGCGCCAGCAGCCGCGCAGGGCAGGGATATGGCTACACCTTC.

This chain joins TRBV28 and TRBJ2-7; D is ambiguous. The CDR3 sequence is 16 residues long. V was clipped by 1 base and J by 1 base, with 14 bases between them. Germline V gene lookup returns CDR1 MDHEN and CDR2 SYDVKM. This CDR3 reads CASSLYAPLLSYEQYF. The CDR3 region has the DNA TGTGCCAGCAGTTTATATGCCCCTTTACTTTCCTACGAGCAGTACTTC.

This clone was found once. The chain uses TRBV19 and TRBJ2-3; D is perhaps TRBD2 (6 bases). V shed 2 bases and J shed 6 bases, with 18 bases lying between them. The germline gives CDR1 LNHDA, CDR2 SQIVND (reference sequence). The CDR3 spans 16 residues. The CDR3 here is CASSITSGSPEDTQYF. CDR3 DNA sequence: TGTGCCAGTAGTATAACAAGCGGGTCCCCCGAGGATACGCAGTATTTT.

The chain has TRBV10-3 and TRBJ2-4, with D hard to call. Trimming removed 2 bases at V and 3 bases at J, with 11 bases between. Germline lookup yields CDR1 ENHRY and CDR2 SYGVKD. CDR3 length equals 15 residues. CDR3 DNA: TGTGCCATCAGTGAGGATCTGAGAAGCAAAAACATTCAGTACTTC. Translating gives CAISEDLRSKNIQYF.

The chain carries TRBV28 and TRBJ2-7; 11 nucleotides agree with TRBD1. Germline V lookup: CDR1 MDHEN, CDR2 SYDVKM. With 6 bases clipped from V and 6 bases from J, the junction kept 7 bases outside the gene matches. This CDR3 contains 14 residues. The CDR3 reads CASRGTGGVSEQYF. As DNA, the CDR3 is TGTGCCAGCAGAGGGACAGGGGGGGTATCCGAGCAGTACTTC. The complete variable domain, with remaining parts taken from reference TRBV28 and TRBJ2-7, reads DVKVTQSSRYLVKRTGEKVFLECVQDMDHENMFWYRQDPGLGLRLIYFSYDVKMKEKGDIPEGYSVSREKKERFSLILESASTNQTSMYLCASRGTGGVSEQYFGPGTRLTVT.

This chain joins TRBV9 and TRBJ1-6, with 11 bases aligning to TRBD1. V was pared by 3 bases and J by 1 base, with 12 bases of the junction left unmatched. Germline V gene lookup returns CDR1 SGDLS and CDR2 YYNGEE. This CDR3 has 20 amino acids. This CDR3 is CASSATGQGEVGSYNSPLHF. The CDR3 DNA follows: TGTGCCAGCAGCGCCACGGGACAGGGGGAGGTTGGGTCCTATAATTCACCCCTCCACTTT.

CDR3 region: CSVDGTSGAYTQYF. CDR3 nucleotides: TGCAGCGTGGATGGGACTAGCGGGGCTTATACGCAGTATTTT. The chain employs TRBV29-1 and TRBJ2-3; 13 nucleotides agree with TRBD2. This CDR3 has 14 residues. After removal of 6 bases from V and 7 bases from J, the junction contained 7 bases not matched to a gene. The germline gives CDR1 SQVTM, CDR2 ANQGSEA.

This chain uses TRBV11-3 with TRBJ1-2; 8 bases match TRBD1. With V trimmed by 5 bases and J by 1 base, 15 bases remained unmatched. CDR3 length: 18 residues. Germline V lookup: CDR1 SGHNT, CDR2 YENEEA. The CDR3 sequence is CASSRHMTGVPINYGYTF. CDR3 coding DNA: TGTGCCAGCAGCCGACACATGACAGGGGTCCCGATTAACTATGGCTACACCTTC.

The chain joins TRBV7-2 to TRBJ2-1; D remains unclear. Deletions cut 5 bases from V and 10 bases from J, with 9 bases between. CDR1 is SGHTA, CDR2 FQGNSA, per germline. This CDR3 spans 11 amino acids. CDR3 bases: TGTGCCAGCAGCCCTAGTGGCGAGCAGTTCTTC. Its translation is CASSPSGEQFF.

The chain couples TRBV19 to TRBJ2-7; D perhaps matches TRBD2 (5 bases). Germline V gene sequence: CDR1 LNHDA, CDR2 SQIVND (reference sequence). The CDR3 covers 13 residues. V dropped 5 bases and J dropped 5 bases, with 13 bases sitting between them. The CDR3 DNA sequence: TGTGCCAGTAGTTCGGGTTACGGGAACGAGCAGTACTTC. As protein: CASSSGYGNEQYF.

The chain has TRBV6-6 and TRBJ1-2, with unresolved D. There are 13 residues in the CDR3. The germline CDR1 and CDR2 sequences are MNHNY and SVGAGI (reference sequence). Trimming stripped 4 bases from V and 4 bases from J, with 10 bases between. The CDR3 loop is CASSFGRAYGYTF. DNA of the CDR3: TGTGCCAGCAGTTTTGGTCGGGCCTATGGCTACACCTTC.

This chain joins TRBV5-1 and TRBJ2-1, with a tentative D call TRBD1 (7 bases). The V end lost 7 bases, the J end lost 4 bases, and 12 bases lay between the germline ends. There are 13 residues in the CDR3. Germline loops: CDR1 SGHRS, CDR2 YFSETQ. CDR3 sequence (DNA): TGCGCCAGCGGAGGGACAGAATACAATGAGCAGTTCTTC. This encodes CASGGTEYNEQFF.

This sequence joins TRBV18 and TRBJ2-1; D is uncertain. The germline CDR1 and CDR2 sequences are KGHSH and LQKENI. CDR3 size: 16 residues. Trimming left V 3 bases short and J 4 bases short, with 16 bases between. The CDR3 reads CASSPTVGKPYNEQFF. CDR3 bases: TGTGCCAGCTCACCCACAGTTGGGAAACCTTACAATGAGCAGTTCTTC. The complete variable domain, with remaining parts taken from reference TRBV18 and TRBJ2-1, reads NAGVMQNPRHLVRRRGQEARLRCSPMKGHSHVYWYRQLPEEGLKFMVYLQKENIIDESGMPKERFSAEFPKEGPSILRIQQVVRGDSAAYFCASSPTVGKPYNEQFFGPGTRLTVL.

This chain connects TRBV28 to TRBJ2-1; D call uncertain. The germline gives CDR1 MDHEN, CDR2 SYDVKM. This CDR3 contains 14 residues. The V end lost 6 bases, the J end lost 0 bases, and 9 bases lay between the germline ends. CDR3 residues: CASRPTLSYNEQFF. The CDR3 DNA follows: TGTGCCAGCAGACCTACTCTCTCCTACAATGAGCAGTTCTTC.

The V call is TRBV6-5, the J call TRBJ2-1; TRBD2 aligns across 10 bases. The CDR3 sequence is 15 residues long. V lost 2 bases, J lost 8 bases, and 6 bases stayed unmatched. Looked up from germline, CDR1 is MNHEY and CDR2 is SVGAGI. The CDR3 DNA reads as TGTGCCAGCAGTTACGGCCTAGCGGGAGAGTATGAGCAGTTCTTC. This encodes CASSYGLAGEYEQFF.

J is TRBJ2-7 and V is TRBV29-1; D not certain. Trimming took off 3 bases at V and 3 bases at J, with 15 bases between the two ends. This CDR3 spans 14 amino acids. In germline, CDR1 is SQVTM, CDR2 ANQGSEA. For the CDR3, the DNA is TGCAGCGTTGAGAGTCGGAAGGGCGGCTACGAGCAGTACTTC. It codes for CSVESRKGGYEQYF.

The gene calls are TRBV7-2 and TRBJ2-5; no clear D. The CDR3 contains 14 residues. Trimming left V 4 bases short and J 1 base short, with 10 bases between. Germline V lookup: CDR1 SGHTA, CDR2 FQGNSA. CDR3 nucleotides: TGTGCCAGCAGCTCCCCCCCTCTCCAAGAGACCCAGTACTTC. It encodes CASSSPPLQETQYF.